This TCR beta chain was sequenced in a study of cytomegalovirus exposure and HLA in healthy donors (dated by TCRdb to 2016 to 2017). Background for the entire study: According to an earlier analysis of several hundred of the donors, 150 million to 200 million T cells yielded some 120 million unique TCR beta sequences and around 280 Gb of sequence data. An early release that covered several hundred HLA-typed donors contained approximately 300 gigabases of sequencing data and 65 million to 100 million unique TCR sequences. The genetic ancestry cluster associated with self-reported Caucasian donors included about four fifths of the 398 genotyped donors. The study was designed to test whether signatures of past pathogen exposure could be identified by cataloging public T cell receptors. The study profiled the T cell repertoires of under 700 subjects by immunosequencing and related them to cytomegalovirus serostatus. Besides the first cohort of 666 subjects, a separate validation cohort made up of 120 different subjects was used. The study combined high-throughput TCR immunosequencing, statistical association of individual TCRs with disease status, and machine learning to predict cytomegalovirus infection status. A later analysis re-examined previously published TCR beta repertoires from roughly 720 donors and added high-resolution HLA genotyping to investigate patterns of TCR occurrence. Rather than drawing on any new phenotypic data, the later analysis identified candidate immune exposures from TCR beta sequences and the way those sequences occurred across donors. An earlier analysis of approximately 500 of the donors applied high-throughput TCR beta sequencing to assess whether each TCR beta V gene segment acted as functional or pseudogenic. Donor age, sex, ethnicity and CMV serostatus were compiled alongside the repertoire data. A later genetic analysis used genome-wide SNP genotypes for about 55% of the 666 donors, treating that subset as a discovery cohort. All discovery cohort repertoires had been generated using a single sequencing platform. HLA typing covered class I and class II loci at four-digit resolution. The number of typed donors differed by locus: about 620-640 for A, B, C, DRB1 and DQB1; about 520 for DQA1; 606 for DPA1; and some 470 for DPB1. Four or five DR-DQ haplotypes were handled as single units for association and clustering because linkage in the cohort was strong. Among some 400 genotyped donors of the cohort, an average of approximately 230,000 unique TCR beta nucleotide sequences were sequenced per donor, about a sixth of them non-productive. What the authors observed across the whole study: The only immune exposure information available for the cohort was CMV serostatus. A later genetic analysis associated a missense DCLRE1C variant with V-gene and J-gene trimming of TCR beta chains, and an independent cohort replicated the association. Correlated functional status among segregating V segments might reflect linkage disequilibrium, but an unknown experimental factor could not be ruled out. In a later analysis, the rate of TCR association differed among HLA loci, with DRB1 alleles having the most associated TCRs and HLA-C alleles having the fewest. In a later analysis, some 17,000 TCR beta sequences were associated with specific HLA alleles at a false discovery rate of 0.05. Presence/absence analyses assumed roughly uniform sequencing depth across donors, an assumption that may not hold. Broadly in line with IMGT annotations, most TCR beta V segments showed up in productive rearrangements about 87% or about 30% of the time in an earlier analysis of 450 to 600 of the donors. Compared with the roughly 670-donor mean, donors in an Asian-associated ancestry cluster had fewer N-insertions in productive TCRs, according to a later genetic analysis. A cluster of highly shared sequence variants was judged likely to represent a technical artifact of the sequencing pipeline. According to a later analysis, most CMV-associated TCR beta chains appeared to be HLA-restricted, and the HLA associations seemed to be driven largely by CMV exposure. In the study, 150 to 200 TCR beta chains were listed as associated with cytomegalovirus. In a later analysis, several top co-occurrence clusters were reported to appear linked to parvovirus B19, influenza, CMV and Epstein-Barr virus. Because counts were too low, 15 to 20 rarely observed V segments, including chromosome 9 orphons, were excluded from the earlier analysis of around 590 of the donors. A further reported finding was that TCR beta sequences accurately predicted the HLA-A and HLA-B alleles for most subjects in the first cohort. Because HLA typing was unavailable for some donors at each locus, only the typed subset was used in association tests. In this cohort, only TCR beta chains were sequenced, and detectable features were limited by the absence of alpha or paired-chain data. The 87-base-pair reads could not distinguish some IMGT-functional V segments, including TRBV6-2 and TRBV6-3, so those segments were excluded. When HLA alleles, especially DR and DQ, strongly co-occurred, attributing TCR associations to individual alleles was difficult. In vitro tests confirmed that a few of the cytomegalovirus-associated TCR beta chains recognize cytomegalovirus antigens. It was suggested by the authors that the approach could potentially be generalized to other disease states and immunological phenotypes. The classifier was reported to diagnose cytomegalovirus status with high specificity and sensitivity in both the original and validation cohorts. In a later analysis, HLA-associated TCR beta chains were found to be more clonally expanded and to have lower generation probabilities than equally common non-associated chains. Most TCR sequences were seen in very few donors, while some public TCRs were found in many individuals.

Counted from cysteine to phenylalanine, this CDR3 has 14 amino acids. Only the CDR3 DNA is retained, 42 bases long and in frame from the first base. Trimming takes 2 bases from V and 1 base from J, and the germline ends sit 8 bases apart. Looking up the germline V gene (reference sequence) yields CDR1 SEHNR and CDR2 FQNEAQ. The library was built by means of the immunoSEQ multiplex PCR assay. A mixture of 60 forward primers for TCR Vbeta segments and 13 reverse primers for TCR Jbeta segments was used in the multiplex PCR. Amplification of the CDR3 region of rearranged TCR beta genes was performed with a multiplex PCR assay on genomic DNA. The amplified TCR beta libraries were sequenced on the Illumina HiSeq System as 87-base-pair reads. Regarding the original processing steps: A later analysis tallied roughly 80 million unique TCR beta chains across the 666 repertoires, and 10 million to 11 million of those chains were shared by two or more donors. To remove PCR and sequencing errors, raw reads were error-corrected and collapsed into unique sequences using a nearest-neighbor algorithm that merged closely related sequences. CDR3 sequences were aligned to IMGT reference sequences to assign V, D and J gene segments. For a sequence to be retained, a match of at least six nucleotides to both a V gene segment and a J gene segment was required. A rearrangement was called productive if the CDR3 had no stop codons and remained in frame with V and J, and every other rearrangement was called non-productive. CDR3 was defined by IMGT convention, running from the second conserved V-encoded cysteine to the conserved J-encoded phenylalanine. Sequences without an unambiguous match to a single V gene segment were excluded from the earlier analysis of almost 600 of the donors. In an earlier analysis of 500 to 750 of the donors, V segments were called functional above 56.7% productive rearrangements and were called segregating when the between-donor standard deviation exceeded 5%. A statistical classification framework was built for diagnosing cytomegalovirus status from the catalog of TCR beta chain sequences. In a later analysis, TCR nucleotide sequences were compared against IMGT/GENE-DB human TR gene sequences so that V and J genes could be assigned. The TCRdist pipeline was used in a later analysis to assign CDR3 sequences and most-parsimonious VDJ recombination scenarios. In a later analysis, every TCR beta chain was defined by the combination of its CDR3 amino acid sequence and its V-gene family, and reads without a unique V-gene family were dropped. In a later analysis, a few hundred highly shared, low-generation-probability nucleotide sequences were removed to address suspected cross-contamination and a sequencing artifact. In a later analysis, a clonal expansion index for each public chain was calculated from normalized within-repertoire ranks of inferred template counts. A later analysis computed generation probabilities with a VDJ recombination model fitted to out-of-frame rearrangements, and checked the results against IGoR. A later analysis scored TCR-TCR, TCR-HLA and TCR-CMV co-occurrence with hypergeometric tests, applying a repertoire-size bias correction to TCR pairs. In a later analysis, false discovery rates were estimated by permuting HLA or CMV assignments 20 times. A later analysis grouped co-occurring TCRs with DBSCAN, adding TCRdist sequence similarity when clustering within HLA-allele-positive subsets. Repertoires with fewer than 30,000 or more than 120,000 public chains were left out of co-occurrence clustering, as were a handful of repertoires with anomalous nucleotide sharing. TCRdb's version of the immuneACCESS table is confined to in-frame rearrangements and falls short of the full clone set. An unresolved V gene accounts for under half of the shortfall where checked; the remainder is of unknown origin. The V and J calls and clone size are taken from that table; D and trimming were inferred from the DNA. The table for this sample lists about 110,000 clones; 75% of them were counted only once. 2.5% to 3% of the sample rests with the top ten.

The cohort was made up of roughly 670 healthy bone marrow donors. All cohort members were sampled while nominally healthy, although unrecorded immune exposures were likely present. The donor tested CMV seropositive and was one of the 289 seropositive cohort members. A peripheral blood sample was collected from each donor, and TCR beta sequencing was performed on peripheral blood mononuclear cells. The Qiagen DNeasy Blood Extraction Kit was used to extract genomic DNA from the blood cell samples. This clone was detected a few times. Its antigen is still unknown. No quality values exist for individual bases; no much larger clone is one base distant.

The chain is made from TRBV7-9 and TRBJ1-1; TRBD1 could be the D gene, as 5 bases match. The clonotype originates from a male donor in good health and CMV-seropositive. Sequenced input: PBMCs. The nucleotides are TGTGCCAGCAGCTTATTGCAGGGGAACACTGAAGCTTTCTTT. It is translated as CASSLLQGNTEAFF.